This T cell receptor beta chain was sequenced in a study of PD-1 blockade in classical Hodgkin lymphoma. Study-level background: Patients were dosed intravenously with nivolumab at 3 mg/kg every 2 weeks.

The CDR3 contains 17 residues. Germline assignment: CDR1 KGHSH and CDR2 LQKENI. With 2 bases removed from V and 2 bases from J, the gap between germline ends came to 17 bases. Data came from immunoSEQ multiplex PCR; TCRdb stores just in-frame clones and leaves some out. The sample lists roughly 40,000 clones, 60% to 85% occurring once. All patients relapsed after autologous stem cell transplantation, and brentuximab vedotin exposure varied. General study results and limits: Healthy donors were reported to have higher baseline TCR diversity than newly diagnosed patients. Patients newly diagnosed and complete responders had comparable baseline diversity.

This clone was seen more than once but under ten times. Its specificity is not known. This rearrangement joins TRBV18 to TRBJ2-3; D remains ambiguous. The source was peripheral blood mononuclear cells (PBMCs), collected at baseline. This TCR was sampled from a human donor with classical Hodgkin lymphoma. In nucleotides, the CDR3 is TGTGCCAGCTCACCAAGCTATAGGGTTTGGATCACAGATACGCAGTATTTT. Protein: CASSPSYRVWITDTQYF.